This T cell receptor (beta chain) was documented in a study of T cell repertoires in cytomegalovirus infection (dated by TCRdb to about 2019). Concerning the study at large: Donor HLA type was relevant to the analysis, because carriage of CMV infection together with the matching HLA type was indicated by public TCR beta signatures. What the research found in general, with its limitations: The ex vivo response was dominated by HLA-C-restricted CMV-specific TCR beta clonotypes, and the single most frequent clonotype in two of eight donors was supplied by these HLA-C-restricted clonotypes. Cumulative frequency of public TCR beta family members discriminated carriers of CMV infection plus the relevant HLA type in this cohort and an independent approximately 370-donor cohort.

Between the V and J ends, shortened by 3 bases and 2 bases respectively, the junction contains 7 bases. Spanning cysteine to phenylalanine, the CDR3 consists of 13 amino acids. Solely the CDR3 DNA is kept, with 39 bases framed from the first base. For sequencing, an Illumina HiSeq 1500 was employed. TCRdb reworked the public reads: Q25 trimming with fastp, MiXCR clone assembly, productive beta chains retained. Entries are consolidated by CDR3 protein sequence, retaining the most common genes and DNA. The sample profile shows more than 150,000 distinct CDR3 sequences; roughly 15% of them were found once. Approximately 19% of the sample is held by the ten biggest clonotypes. Note on this clonotype: It lacks a known antigen. Base-call qualities are not available, and no considerably larger clone is one nucleotide away.

The chain is assembled from TRBV12-3 or TRBV12-4 and TRBJ1-2, with no reliable assignment of the D segment. The sample consisted of CD8+ T cells from PBMCs. The origin of this receptor is a human donor in good health (CMV status not recorded). Some clones in this sample may be carry-over from other donors' samples. The sequenced DNA is TGTGCCAGCAGTTTTACAGTGAACTATGGCTACACCTTC. Its protein product is CASSFTVNYGYTF.